This passage covers 29 T cell receptor beta chains from one sample sequenced in a study of T-cell memory formation after mild COVID-19 (dated by TCRdb to about 2021). Library preparation employed 5' RACE. The sequencer was an Illumina NovaSeq 6000. TCRdb ran its own pipeline on the public reads, namely fastp trimming at Q25 and MiXCR clone calling, and kept in-frame beta chains. Each entry is one CDR3 protein sequence, shown with its most common DNA and genes. This sample holds hundreds of thousands of distinct CDR3 sequences; approximately 16% were observed only once. Jointly, the top ten make up about a fifth of the sample. Sequenced sample: PBMCs or a T cell subset sorted from them (not recorded which). The receptors were sampled from a man between 18 and 35 years old who had mild COVID-19 (a few samples of this study predate the infection). The sample titles of this study are shuffled in the database, so cell type and time point are left out; the donor was told from shared clones.

The chain has TRBV11-3 and TRBJ2-5, with D perhaps TRBD1 (6 bases). Looked up from germline, CDR1 is SGHNT and CDR2 is YENEEA. The CDR3 extends over 14 amino acids. Trimming stripped 9 bases from V and 1 base from J, with 15 bases between. The CDR3 spells CASRQACGQETQYF. The CDR3 DNA is TGTGCCAGTAGACAGGCCTGTGGCCAAGAGACCCAGTACTTC.

Only a few counts were recorded for this clonotype. This chain uses TRBV5-1 with TRBJ2-2, with D uncertain. The CDR3 totals 15 residues. V lost 0 bases and J lost 5, with 11 bases in between. From germline, CDR1 is SGHRS and CDR2 YFSETQ. CDR3: CASSLEVSSTGELFF. The CDR3 DNA reads TGCGCCAGCAGCTTGGAGGTTAGCAGTACCGGGGAGCTGTTTTTT. Based on the CDR3 plus reference TRBV5-1 and TRBJ2-2, the full variable domain is KAGVTQTPRYLIKTRGQQVTLSCSPISGHRSVSWYQQTPGQGLQFLFEYFSETQRNKGNFPGRFSGRQFSNSRSEMNVSTLELGDSALYLCASSLEVSSTGELFFGEGSRLTVL.

This clonotype was found many times. The rearrangement uses TRBV6-5 and TRBJ1-6; 9 bases are shared with TRBD1. CDR1 MNHEY and CDR2 SVGAGI come from the germline V gene. This CDR3 is 15 amino acids long. V lost 0 bases to trimming and J lost 8 bases; unmatched junction nucleotides: 2. In nucleotides, the CDR3 is TGTGCCAGCAGTTACTCGTGGGACAGGGATTCACCCCTCCACTTT. Translating gives CASSYSWDRDSPLHF.

The CDR3 region has the DNA TGTGCCAGCAGTTGGTCCTACGAGCAGTACGTC. Its protein is CASSWSYEQYV. The rearrangement links TRBV6-1 to TRBJ2-7, with D unclear. V dropped 5 bases and J dropped 1 base, with 3 bases sitting between them. Germline CDR1 reads MNHNS; CDR2 reads SASEGT. This CDR3 comprises 11 residues.

This clonotype was seen only a few times. V is TRBV20-1 and J is TRBJ2-1; D not certain. The CDR3 contains 15 residues. The germline V and J ends were trimmed by 6 bases and 0 bases, with 15 bases remaining between them. Germline lookup yields CDR1 DFQATT and CDR2 SNEGSKA (reference sequence). Here the CDR3 DNA reads TGCAGTGCCCCAATGCAGGCGAGCTCCTACAATGAGCAGTTCTTC. This encodes CSAPMQASSYNEQFF.

This clonotype has more than one count but fewer than ten. The chain joins TRBV5-5 to TRBJ1-6; 10 bases are shared with TRBD1. V dropped 7 bases and J dropped 8; count of bases not matched to a gene: 6. Germline-derived CDR1 and CDR2 are SGHKS and YYEKEE (reference sequence). The CDR3 runs 14 residues. The DNA for the CDR3 is TGTGCCAGCTCTTACGGGACAGGGGATTCACCCCTCCACTTT. Its protein product is CASSYGTGDSPLHF.

The table lists this clonotype with many counts. The chain carries TRBV7-2 and TRBJ1-4; D may be TRBD1 (6 bases). Germline V CDR1 and CDR2: SGHTA, FQGNSA. Trimming left V 5 bases short and J 6 bases short, with 16 bases between. This CDR3 contains 15 residues. The CDR3 coding sequence is TGTGCCAGCAGCCGAGGACAGACTAAACATGAAAAACTGTTTTTT. Protein: CASSRGQTKHEKLFF.

This clonotype was observed a few times. The rearrangement joins TRBV29-1 to TRBJ2-1, with TRBD1 matching over 7 bases. The CDR3 length is 13 residues. CDR1 is SQVTM and CDR2 is ANQGSEA in the germline V gene. The CDR3 DNA reads TGCAGTGCTAACAGGGGCAGGGGAAATGAGCAGTTCTTC. Encoded protein: CSANRGRGNEQFF.

V is TRBV6-6 and J is TRBJ1-6; D is possibly TRBD1 (5 bases). V was trimmed by 8 bases and J by 9 bases, leaving 17 bases between them. CDR3 length equals 14 residues. Germline V gene lookup returns CDR1 MNHNY and CDR2 SVGAGI (reference sequence). The CDR3 DNA reads TGTGCCAGCGGGATCCGGGACGGAATTTCACCCCTCCACTTT. Translating it yields CASGIRDGISPLHF.

This clonotype occurred a few times. The rearrangement links TRBV18 to TRBJ1-5; TRBD1 is a possible D gene (6 bases). CDR3 length equals 14 residues. Deletions cut 0 bases from V and 7 bases from J, with 10 bases between. CDR1 is KGHSH and CDR2 is LQKENI in the germline V gene. The CDR3 protein is CASSPPDREQPQHF. DNA for the CDR3: TGTGCCAGCTCACCACCGGACAGAGAACAGCCCCAGCATTTT.

This clonotype has a handful of counts. The chain links TRBV29-1 to TRBJ2-7, with unresolved D. There are 11 residues in the CDR3. CDR1 is SQVTM, CDR2 ANQGSEA, per germline. V shed 7 bases and J shed 0 bases, with 7 bases lying between them. CDR3 sequence reads: CSGVGSYEQYF. DNA for the CDR3: TGCAGCGGCGTAGGCTCCTACGAGCAGTACTTC.

This clonotype came up many times. The chain recombines TRBV29-1 with TRBJ2-7; the D call may be TRBD1 or TRBD2 (5 bases each). Trimming took off 6 bases at V and 2 bases at J, with 14 bases between the two ends. Germline-derived CDR1 and CDR2 are SQVTM and ANQGSEA. This CDR3 region has 13 residues. The CDR3 loop reads CSVEGQAPYEQYF. The DNA for the CDR3 is TGCAGCGTCGAGGGGCAGGCCCCCTACGAGCAGTACTTC.

The chain combines TRBV20-1 with TRBJ2-1; 10 bases are a match to TRBD2. From germline, CDR1 is DFQATT and CDR2 SNEGSKA (reference sequence). This CDR3 region has 13 residues. The V segment lost 1 base and the J segment 15 bases; nucleotides outside the gene matches: 9. The CDR3 coding sequence is TGCAGTGCTAGAGTTGAACTAGCGGGGTTCTGGTTCTTC. It yields the protein CSARVELAGFWFF.

V usage is TRBV3-1 and J usage is TRBJ1-1; weak D call: TRBD1 (5 bases). Looked up from germline, CDR1 is LGHDT and CDR2 is YNNKEL (reference sequence). The V end was cut by 3 bases, the J end by 0 bases, with 8 bases between. The CDR3 extends over 14 amino acids. CDR3 amino acids: CASSHRVMNTEAFF. Here the CDR3 DNA reads TGTGCCAGCAGCCACAGGGTGATGAACACTGAAGCTTTCTTT.

The table lists this clonotype with a few counts. The chain recombines TRBV4-2 with TRBJ2-2; 8 bases agree with TRBD1. The CDR3 length is 17 residues. After removal of 0 bases from V and 4 bases from J, the junction contained 7 bases not matched to a gene. Germline V CDR1 and CDR2: LGHNA, YNFKEQ. The CDR3 loop reads CASSQDGSDRATGELFF. In DNA form, the CDR3 reads TGTGCCAGCAGCCAAGATGGTTCGGACAGGGCCACCGGGGAGCTGTTTTTT.

This clonotype was seen only a few times. The rearrangement uses TRBV4-3 and TRBJ2-1; tentative D call: TRBD2 (7 bases). From germline, CDR1 is LGHNA and CDR2 YSLEER. This CDR3 has 15 residues. Trimming pared 5 bases from V and 0 bases from J, leaving 11 bases between. DNA for the CDR3: TGCGCCAGCAGCAAGGGGGGGAGCTCCTACAATGAGCAGTTCTTC. Translation gives CASSKGGSSYNEQFF.

The rearrangement joins TRBV5-6 to TRBJ2-1; TRBD2 matches 10 bases. The CDR3 spans 16 residues. CDR1 is SGHDT, CDR2 YYEEEE, per germline. J lost 0 bases, V lost 3 bases, and 3 bases had no gene match. The CDR3 sequence: CASSWTSGFSYNEQFF. In nucleotides, the CDR3 is TGTGCCAGCAGCTGGACTAGCGGCTTCTCCTACAATGAGCAGTTCTTC.

The chain is built from TRBV5-1 and TRBJ2-6; D unclear. The V end was cut by 0 bases, the J end by 0 bases, with 1 base between. This CDR3 has 14 amino acids. Germline CDR1 and CDR2: SGHRS and YFSETQ. DNA of the CDR3: TGCGCCAGCAGCTTGGACTCTGGGGCCAACGTCCTGACTTTC. Translating it yields CASSLDSGANVLTF.

A few counts support this clonotype. V and J are TRBV7-9 and TRBJ2-5; D not resolved. Per germline, CDR1 SEHNR and CDR2 FQNEAQ (reference sequence). V was clipped by 4 bases and J by 3 bases, with 3 bases between them. The CDR3 is made up of 11 amino acids. CDR3 sequence reads: CASSWKETQYF. CDR3 DNA sequence: TGTGCCAGCAGCTGGAAAGAGACCCAGTACTTC.

This clonotype appeared a few times. The gene calls are TRBV18 and TRBJ2-3, with 9 bases that match TRBD1. Germline trimming cut 0 bases from V and 7 bases from J; bases unmatched to any gene: 11. The germline V gene has CDR1 KGHSH and CDR2 LQKENI. There are 17 residues in the CDR3. The CDR3 sequence: CASSPPEGQGSTNTQYF. The CDR3, as DNA: TGTGCCAGCTCACCACCGGAGGGACAGGGTTCCACGAATACGCAGTATTTT.

The rearrangement uses TRBV5-1 and TRBJ2-2; D might be TRBD1 (6 bases). The CDR3 extends over 14 amino acids. Trimming took 6 bases from V and 2 from J, leaving 11 bases between them. Germline-derived CDR1 and CDR2 are SGHRS and YFSETQ. The CDR3 protein is CASNTGKNTGELFF. The CDR3 nucleotides are TGCGCCAGCAACACAGGGAAAAACACCGGGGAGCTGTTTTTT.

V usage is TRBV12-3 or TRBV12-4 and J usage is TRBJ1-5, with D tentatively TRBD1 (5 bases). This CDR3 has 16 amino acids. V was pared by 3 bases and J by 3 bases, with 15 bases between. In nucleotides, the CDR3 is TGTGCCAGCAGTTTCGGGGGAGACAGACCCAATCAGCCCCAGCATTTT. Translating it yields CASSFGGDRPNQPQHF.

This clonotype came up many times. This chain connects TRBV7-2 to TRBJ2-7; 7 bases are a match to TRBD1. The J segment lost 4 bases and the V segment lost 0 bases, leaving 6 bases of the junction unmatched. The CDR3 covers 15 residues. CDR1 and CDR2 (germline): SGHTA, FQGNSA. CDR3 loop: CASSLAQGTEYEQYV. Here the CDR3 DNA reads TGTGCCAGCAGCTTAGCGCAGGGGACAGAGTACGAGCAGTACGTC.

This clonotype was counted between two and nine times. As DNA, the CDR3 is TGTGCCAGTACCCCGGGGAGTTCGAACACCGGGGAGCTGTTTTTT. Amino acid sequence: CASTPGSSNTGELFF. The chain links TRBV9 to TRBJ2-2, with D possibly matching TRBD2 (5 bases). This CDR3 has 15 residues. V lost 8 bases and J lost 0, with 14 bases in between. Looked up from germline, CDR1 is SGDLS and CDR2 is YYNGEE. The variable domain in full, completed from reference TRBV9 and TRBJ2-2, reads DSGVTQTPKHLITATGQRVTLRCSPRSGDLSVYWYQQSLDQGLQFLIQYYNGEERAKGNILERFSAQQFPDLHSELNLSSLELGDSALYFCASTPGSSNTGELFFGEGSRLTVL.

This clonotype showed up just a few times. This sequence joins TRBV14 and TRBJ2-7, with 12 bases identical to TRBD1. Germline V gene sequence: CDR1 SGHDN, CDR2 FVKESK. The CDR3 spans 15 residues. V dropped 4 bases and J dropped 3; count of bases not matched to a gene: 4. CDR3 DNA sequence: TGTGCCAGCAGCCCGGGGACAGGGGGCATCTACGAGCAGTACTTC. Translating gives CASSPGTGGIYEQYF.

This clonotype was counted only a few times. The chain couples TRBV20-1 to TRBJ2-3, with D perhaps TRBD1 (6 bases). V gave up 5 bases and J gave up 4 bases, with 16 bases separating them. The CDR3 length is 14 residues. CDR1 and CDR2 (germline): DFQATT, SNEGSKA (reference sequence). The chain's CDR3 is CSAEDSFSPDTQYF. In nucleotides, the CDR3 is TGCAGTGCTGAGGACAGCTTTAGCCCAGATACGCAGTATTTT.

CDR3 sequence reads: CASSLGRFSYF. Written as DNA, the CDR3 is TGTGCCAGCAGCTTGGGTAGATTTTCGTACTTC. This chain uses TRBV7-2 with TRBJ2-4, with D uncertain. The CDR3 runs to 11 residues. The V and J ends lost 3 bases and 15 bases respectively, with 12 bases between them. Germline CDR1 is SGHTA and CDR2 is FQGNSA. The full variable domain, rest sourced from reference TRBV7-2 and TRBJ2-4, is GAGVSQSPSNKVTEKGKDVELRCDPISGHTALYWYRQSLGQGLEFLIYFQGNSAPDKSGLPSDRFSAERTGGSVSTLTIQRTQQEDSAVYLCASSLGRFSYFGAGTRLSVL.

The V call is TRBV11-2, the J call TRBJ2-4; D unclear. The length of the CDR3 is 15 residues. Germline V gene sequence: CDR1 SGHAT, CDR2 FQNNGV. Trimming took off 0 bases at V and 5 bases at J, with 11 bases between the two ends. The CDR3 DNA is TGTGCCAGCAGCTTAGAGGCGTTCGCCCAAAACATTCAGTACTTC. This encodes CASSLEAFAQNIQYF.

At least ten counts were recorded for this clonotype. The chain joins TRBV10-3 to TRBJ2-3; TRBD2 aligns across 13 bases. This CDR3 is built from 15 residues. Looked up from germline, CDR1 is ENHRY and CDR2 is SYGVKD. After removal of 5 bases from V and 4 bases from J, the junction contained 3 bases not matched to a gene. The CDR3 region has the DNA TGTGCCATCAGTCGGACTAGCGGGGGTTCAGATACGCAGTATTTT. Its protein product is CAISRTSGGSDTQYF.